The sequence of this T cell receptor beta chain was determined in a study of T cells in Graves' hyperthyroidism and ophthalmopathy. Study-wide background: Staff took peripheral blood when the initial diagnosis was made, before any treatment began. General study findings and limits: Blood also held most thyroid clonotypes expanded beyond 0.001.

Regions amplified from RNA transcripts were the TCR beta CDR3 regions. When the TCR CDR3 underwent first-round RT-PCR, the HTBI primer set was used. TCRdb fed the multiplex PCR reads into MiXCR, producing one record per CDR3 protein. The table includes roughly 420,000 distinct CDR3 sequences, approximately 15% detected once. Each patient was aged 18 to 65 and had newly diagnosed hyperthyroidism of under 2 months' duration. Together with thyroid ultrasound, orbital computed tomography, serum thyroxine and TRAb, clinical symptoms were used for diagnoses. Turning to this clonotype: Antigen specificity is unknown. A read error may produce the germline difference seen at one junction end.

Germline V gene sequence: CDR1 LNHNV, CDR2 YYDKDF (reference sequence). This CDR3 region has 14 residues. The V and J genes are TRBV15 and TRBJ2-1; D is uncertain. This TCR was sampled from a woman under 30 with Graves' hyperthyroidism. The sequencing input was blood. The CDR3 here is CATGSAGSYNEQFF. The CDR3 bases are TGTGCCACCGGCAGCGCCGGCTCCTACAATGAGCAGTTCTTC. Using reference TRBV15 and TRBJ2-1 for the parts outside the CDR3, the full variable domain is DAMVIQNPRYQVTQFGKPVTLSCSQTLNHNVMYWYQQKSSQAPKLLFHYYDKDFNNEADTPDNFQSRRPNTSFCFLDIRSPGLGDTAMYLCATGSAGSYNEQFFGPGTRLTVL.